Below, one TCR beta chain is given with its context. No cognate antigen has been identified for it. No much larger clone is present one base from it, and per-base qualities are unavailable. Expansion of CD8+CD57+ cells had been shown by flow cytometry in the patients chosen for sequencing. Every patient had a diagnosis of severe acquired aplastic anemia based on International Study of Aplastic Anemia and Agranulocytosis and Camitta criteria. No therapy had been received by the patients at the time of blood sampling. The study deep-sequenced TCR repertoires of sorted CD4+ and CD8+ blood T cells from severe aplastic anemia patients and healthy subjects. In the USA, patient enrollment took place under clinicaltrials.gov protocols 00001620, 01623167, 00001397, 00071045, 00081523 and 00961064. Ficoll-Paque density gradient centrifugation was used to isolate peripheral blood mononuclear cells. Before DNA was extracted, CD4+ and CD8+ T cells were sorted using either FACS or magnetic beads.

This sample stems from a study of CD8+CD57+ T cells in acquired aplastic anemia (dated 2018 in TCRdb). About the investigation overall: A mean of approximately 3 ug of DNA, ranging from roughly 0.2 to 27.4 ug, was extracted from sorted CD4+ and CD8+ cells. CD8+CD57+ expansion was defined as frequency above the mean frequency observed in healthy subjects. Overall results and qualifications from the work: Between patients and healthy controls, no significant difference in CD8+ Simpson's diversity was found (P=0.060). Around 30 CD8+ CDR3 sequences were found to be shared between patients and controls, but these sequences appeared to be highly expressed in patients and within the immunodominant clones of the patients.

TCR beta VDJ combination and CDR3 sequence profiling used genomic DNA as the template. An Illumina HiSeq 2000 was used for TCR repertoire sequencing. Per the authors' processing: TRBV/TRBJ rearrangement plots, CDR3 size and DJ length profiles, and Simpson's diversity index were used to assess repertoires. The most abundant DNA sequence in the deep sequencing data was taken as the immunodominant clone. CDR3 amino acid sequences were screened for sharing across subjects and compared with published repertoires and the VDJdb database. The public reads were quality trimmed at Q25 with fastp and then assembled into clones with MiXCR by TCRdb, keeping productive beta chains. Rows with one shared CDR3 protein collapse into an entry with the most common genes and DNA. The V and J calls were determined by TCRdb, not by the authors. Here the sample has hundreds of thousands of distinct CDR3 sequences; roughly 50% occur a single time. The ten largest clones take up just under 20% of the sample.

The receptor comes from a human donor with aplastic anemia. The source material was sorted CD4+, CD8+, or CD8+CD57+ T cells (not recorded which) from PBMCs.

For the CDR3, the sequence is CASTTSGSGGYTF. The sequenced DNA is TGTGCCAGCACCACTTCGGGGAGTGGAGGCTACACCTTC. The V and J segments used are TRBV12-3 or TRBV12-4 and TRBJ1-2, with the D segment identity uncertain. Spanning cysteine to phenylalanine, the CDR3 consists of 13 amino acids. The entry retains the CDR3 DNA only, 39 bases that are in frame from base 1. V is clipped by 7 bases and J by 8 bases, and the sequence between their germline boundaries is 17 bases long.